Presented here are 21 T cell receptor beta chains from one specimen sequenced in a study of blood T cells in healthy people across ages (dated by TCRdb to between 2015 and 2017). The library was built by means of 5' RACE. Sequencing was performed on an Illumina HiSeq 2500. A second PCR of about 7 to 12 cycles was run with a J-beta primer mix and a sample-barcoded 5' primer. TCRdb handled the public reads itself, with Q25 trimming in fastp and clone calling in MiXCR, and kept productive beta chains. Each record represents a unique CDR3 protein, reported with the most common genes and DNA among its rows. In this sample the table shows roughly 1,100,000 distinct CDR3 sequences, approximately 26% of which occur a single time. The ten largest clonotypes hold around 0.75% of the sample. These same data were also listed under a study on T cells of mothers and their children.

The material sequenced was blood. The receptors were sampled from a girl aged 2 to 9 in good health.

The chain has TRBV5-6 and TRBJ1-6, with 12 bases fitting TRBD1. The CDR3 covers 20 residues. The trim removed 4 bases at V and 5 bases at J, leaving 16 bases unmatched. Germline-derived CDR1 and CDR2 are SGHDT and YYEEEE. This chain's CDR3 is CASSPAGTGGVGSHNSPLHF. Here the CDR3 DNA reads TGTGCCAGCAGCCCTGCCGGGACAGGGGGCGTAGGTTCCCATAATTCACCCCTCCACTTT.

The chain couples TRBV12-3 or TRBV12-4 to TRBJ1-2, with no clear D. CDR3 size: 14 residues. V lost 1 base and J lost 1, with 7 bases in between. DNA of the CDR3: TGTGCCAGCAGTTTAGAAACGAGTAACTATGGCTACACCTTC. This gives the protein CASSLETSNYGYTF.

This clonotype was counted between two and nine times. The chain recombines TRBV10-3 with TRBJ2-3; no firm D call. CDR1 and CDR2 (germline): ENHRY, SYGVKD. The CDR3 is 12 residues long. V lost 7 bases to trimming and J lost 0 bases, with 5 bases between them. CDR3: CAIMGSTDTQYF. CDR3 sequence (DNA): TGTGCCATCATGGGCAGCACAGATACGCAGTATTTT.

The V call is TRBV18, the J call TRBJ2-3; 13 nucleotides match TRBD2. The germline V gene encodes CDR1 KGHSH and CDR2 LQKENI. The CDR3 sequence is 16 residues long. The trim removed 2 bases at V and 4 bases at J, leaving 3 bases unmatched. The CDR3 bases are TGTGCCAGCTCACCAGGACTAGCGGGAGCTTCAGATACGCAGTATTTT. Protein product: CASSPGLAGASDTQYF.

CDR3 in DNA: TGCGCCAGCAGCCCGGGGGCTCCCACTGAAGCTTTCTTT. As protein: CASSPGAPTEAFF. The genes are TRBV5-1 and TRBJ1-1, with a tentative D call TRBD1 (6 bases). The CDR3 has 13 amino acids. Germline V CDR1 and CDR2: SGHRS, YFSETQ. The ends were cut back, 4 bases at V and 4 bases at J, with 11 bases in the middle.

The chain employs TRBV7-2 and TRBJ1-1; no clear D gene. The germline V and J ends were trimmed by 1 base and 5 bases, with 11 bases remaining between them. Germline V CDR1 and CDR2: SGHTA, FQGNSA. This CDR3 comprises 14 residues. DNA of the CDR3: TGTGCCAGCAGCTTAGAAGTAGGGTTTACTGAAGCTTTCTTT. This codes for CASSLEVGFTEAFF. Full variable domain (rest looked up from reference TRBV7-2 and TRBJ1-1): GAGVSQSPSNKVTEKGKDVELRCDPISGHTALYWYRQSLGQGLEFLIYFQGNSAPDKSGLPSDRFSAERTGGSVSTLTIQRTQQEDSAVYLCASSLEVGFTEAFFGQGTRLTVV.

This clonotype was seen a handful of times. The rearrangement uses TRBV5-5 and TRBJ1-4; no clear D gene. With 0 bases removed from V and 0 bases from J, the gap between germline ends came to 9 bases. The germline CDR1 and CDR2 sequences are SGHKS and YYEKEE (reference sequence). The CDR3 extends over 16 amino acids. As DNA, the CDR3 is TGTGCCAGCAGCTTGGGGGTAATGGCAACTAATGAAAAACTGTTTTTT. Protein sequence: CASSLGVMATNEKLFF.

The chain carries TRBV29-1 and TRBJ2-5; TRBD2 matches at 7 bases. The CDR3 loop spans 13 amino acids. V lost 6 bases to trimming and J lost 4 bases; unmatched junction nucleotides: 8. Germline CDR1 is SQVTM and CDR2 is ANQGSEA. The CDR3 nucleotides read TGCAGCGTGTTGAGGTCTAGCGGAGAGACCCAGTACTTC. Encoded protein: CSVLRSSGETQYF.

Turning to this clonotype: Mismatch with germline at one junction end may stem from a read error. The J gene is TRBJ2-3, the V gene TRBV29-1; 8 bases agree with TRBD2. Per the germline V gene, CDR1 is SQVTM and CDR2 is ANQGSEA. This CDR3 has 14 amino acids. CDR3 coding DNA: TGCGGCGTAAGCGGGAGTTCAGGCACAGATACGCAGTATTTT. It codes for CGVSGSSGTDTQYF.

The sample holds a few counts of this clonotype. The chain combines TRBV7-2 with TRBJ2-5; D gene uncertain. Trimming took off 5 bases at V and 0 bases at J, with 10 bases between the two ends. From germline, CDR1 is SGHTA and CDR2 FQGNSA. The CDR3 is 14 amino acids. As DNA, the CDR3 is TGTGCCAGCAGCCGCGACCCGTACCAAGAGACCCAGTACTTC. Amino acid sequence: CASSRDPYQETQYF. The variable domain in full, with the rest retrieved from reference TRBV7-2 and TRBJ2-5, is GAGVSQSPSNKVTEKGKDVELRCDPISGHTALYWYRQSLGQGLEFLIYFQGNSAPDKSGLPSDRFSAERTGGSVSTLTIQRTQQEDSAVYLCASSRDPYQETQYFGPGTRLLVL.

The V and J genes are TRBV9 and TRBJ2-4; TRBD1 agrees at 11 bases. The CDR3 is 15 residues long. The V gene end was trimmed by 4 bases and the J gene end by 6 bases; junction bases not matched to a gene: 6. Germline CDR1 and CDR2: SGDLS and YYNGEE. The CDR3 bases are TGTGCCAGCAGCCTCGACGGGACAGGGGGAAACATTCAGTACTTC. Its protein product is CASSLDGTGGNIQYF.

Only a few counts were recorded for this clonotype. This chain connects TRBV5-1 to TRBJ1-1; 8 nucleotides align to TRBD1. The CDR3 has 11 amino acids. After removal of 0 bases from V and 11 bases from J, the junction contained 0 bases not matched to a gene. Germline V gene lookup returns CDR1 SGHRS and CDR2 YFSETQ. DNA for the CDR3: TGCGCCAGCAGCTTGGGGGACAGGGCTTTCTTT. This sequence encodes CASSLGDRAFF.

This clonotype came up a few times. The chain has TRBV2 and TRBJ2-5; 8 positions agree with TRBD2. The CDR3 runs to 14 residues. The J segment lost 14 bases and the V segment lost 5 bases, leaving 16 bases of the junction unmatched. From germline, CDR1 is SNHLY and CDR2 FYNNEI. The CDR3 DNA follows: TGTGCCAGCAGTAGTCTAGCGGGCGACTACGAGCACTACTTC. Its protein is CASSSLAGDYEHYF.

This clonotype was found a few times. J is TRBJ2-4 and V is TRBV6-5; D remains ambiguous. CDR1 and CDR2 from the germline V gene are MNHEY and SVGAGI. Trimming removed 5 bases from V and 8 bases from J, with 13 bases in between. CDR3 length: 13 amino acids. CDR3 amino acids: CASSTGSFDIQYF. CDR3 nucleotides: TGTGCCAGCAGTACCGGATCCTTCGACATTCAGTACTTC.

In this sample, this clonotype turned up a few times. The gene calls are TRBV3-1 and TRBJ1-1; possible D gene TRBD1, 5 bases. V was clipped by 0 bases and J by 0 bases, with 14 bases between them. The CDR3 sequence is 17 residues long. Germline V gene lookup returns CDR1 LGHDT and CDR2 YNNKEL (reference sequence). CDR3 amino acids: CASSQESSKGVNTEAFF. For the CDR3, the DNA is TGTGCCAGCAGCCAAGAGAGTTCAAAAGGGGTGAACACTGAAGCTTTCTTT. The full variable domain, rest sourced from reference TRBV3-1 and TRBJ1-1, is DTAVSQTPKYLVTQMGNDKSIKCEQNLGHDTMYWYKQDSKKFLKIMFSYNNKELIINETVPNRFSPKSPDKAHLNLHINSLELGDSAVYFCASSQESSKGVNTEAFFGQGTRLTVV.

The CDR3 region is CASSPYTAHGNEKLFF. The CDR3 coding sequence is TGTGCCAGCAGCCCATATACGGCCCATGGCAATGAAAAACTGTTTTTT. The rearrangement links TRBV7-6 to TRBJ1-4; D remains unclear. V gave up 5 bases and J gave up 5 bases, with 18 bases separating them. CDR1 and CDR2 (germline): SGHVS, FNYEAQ. There are 16 residues in the CDR3.

The CDR3 DNA follows: TGTGCCAGCAGCGGGGGGAGGGGCAATGAGCAGTTCTTC. It codes for CASSGGRGNEQFF. The J gene is TRBJ2-5, the V gene TRBV6-1; 7 bases line up with TRBD2. With the DNA end fitting TRBJ2-1 better, the J assignment may be wrong. The germline CDR1 and CDR2 sequences are MNHNS and SASEGT. This CDR3 contains 13 residues.

This clonotype was counted between two and nine times. This sequence joins TRBV4-1 and TRBJ2-5, with a weak D call TRBD2 (6 bases). The J call is in doubt because the DNA end fits TRBJ2-7 better. The CDR3 consists of 15 residues. The V gene's germline CDR1 is MGHRA and CDR2 YSYEKL. The CDR3 loop reads CASSQVTQGGHEQYF. The CDR3 DNA reads as TGCGCCAGCAGCCAAGTAACCCAGGGAGGCCACGAGCAGTACTTC.

The rearrangement uses TRBV4-2 and TRBJ2-5, with D tentatively TRBD1 (5 bases). The J call is uncertain, as TRBJ2-1 better fits the DNA end. Germline CDR1 LGHNA, CDR2 YNFKEQ. This CDR3 has 14 residues. CDR3 nucleotide sequence: TGTGCCAGCAGCCCAGAAGGGGCACACAATGAGCAGTTCTTC. It specifies CASSPEGAHNEQFF.

This chain connects TRBV6-6 to TRBJ2-3; TRBD1 is a possible D gene (5 bases). The germline V gene encodes CDR1 MNHNY and CDR2 SVGAGI (reference sequence). The CDR3 contains 15 residues. The ends were cut back, 0 bases at V and 3 bases at J, with 10 bases in the middle. The CDR3 here is CASSYSRQNTDTQYF. CDR3 nucleotide sequence: TGTGCCAGCAGTTACTCGCGACAGAATACAGATACGCAGTATTTT.

For this clonotype: The junction shows a germline mismatch at one end, possibly a read error. The chain is built from TRBV29-1 and TRBJ1-2; TRBD1 is a possible D gene (6 bases). CDR1 is SQVTM and CDR2 is ANQGSEA in the germline V gene. CDR3 length: 14 residues. Here the CDR3 reads CSVSSGGVSYGHTF. The DNA for the CDR3 is TGCAGCGTTTCATCGGGGGGCGTATCCTATGGCCACACCTTC.